These 3 T cell receptor beta chains were all obtained from the same sample, sequenced in a study of shared clonotypes between healthy human individuals. Sequencing used immunoSEQ multiplex PCR; TCRdb keeps in-frame clones, though not all of them. The table lists 1,100,000 or so clones, around 78% of them singletons, with 0.5% to 0.6% in the top ten. Sequenced material: memory CD4+ T cells from PBMCs. Subset noted: CD45RA-negative fraction. The receptors derive from a young man in good health. Some clones in this sample may be carry-over from other donors' samples.

The CDR3 coding sequence is TGTGCCAGTAGCGGAGTTGCAACTAATGAAAAACTGTTTTTT. This translates into CASSGVATNEKLFF. The J gene is TRBJ1-4, the V gene TRBV19, with D hard to call. V dropped 6 bases and J dropped 0 bases, with 8 bases sitting between them. Per the germline V gene, CDR1 is LNHDA and CDR2 is SQIVND (reference sequence). This CDR3 contains 14 residues.

As to this clone: Other DNA sequences from this sample encode an identical CDR3 as well. V is TRBV7-9 and J is TRBJ1-1; unclear D gene. The CDR3 spans 12 residues. The ends were cut back, 0 bases at V and 8 bases at J, with 7 bases in the middle. Germline CDR1 reads SEHNR; CDR2 reads FQNEAQ (reference sequence). The CDR3 is CASSLAGSEAFF. DNA for the CDR3: TGTGCCAGCAGCTTAGCAGGGTCGGAAGCTTTCTTT.

This chain links TRBV30 with TRBJ2-1; D gene ambiguous. The germline V gene has CDR1 GTSNPN and CDR2 SVGIG (reference sequence). The V gene lost 1 base and the J gene lost 7 bases, with 11 bases spanning the gap. The CDR3 totals 13 residues. The CDR3 here is CAWSGPPGNEQFF. In DNA, the CDR3 is TGTGCCTGGAGTGGCCCTCCCGGAAATGAGCAGTTCTTC.